One and the same sample provided the 20 T cell receptor beta chains below, sequenced in a study of CD8+ T cells in alopecia areata. Extracted RNA was reverse transcribed, and the resulting cDNA served as sequencing template. Produced via immunoSEQ multiplex PCR; TCRdb's table is partial and in-frame only. The sample holds hundreds of thousands of clones, roughly 69% seen once. The source was CD4+ T cells sorted from blood, collected at week 0. The receptors originated from a human donor with alopecia areata.

The CDR3 coding sequence is TGCGCCAGCAGCCGCGCTGGGACAGCATGGAATGAGCAGTTCTTC. Amino acid sequence: CASSRAGTAWNEQFF. The J gene is TRBJ2-1, the V gene TRBV4-1, with 7 bases matching TRBD1. Germline loops: CDR1 MGHRA, CDR2 YSYEKL. Unmatched junction bases numbered 10, after V lost 4 bases and J lost 7 bases. CDR3 size: 15 residues.

The V call is TRBV29-1, the J call TRBJ2-3, with D uncertain. The CDR3 is made up of 14 amino acids. Trimming left V 4 bases short and J 2 bases short, with 13 bases between. Germline assignment: CDR1 SQVTM and CDR2 ANQGSEA. The DNA of the CDR3 is TGCAGCGTTGGCCTGGCAGGCAACACAGATACGCAGTATTTT. Translating gives CSVGLAGNTDTQYF.

The V and J genes are TRBV2 and TRBJ2-5; D assignment may be TRBD1 or TRBD2 (5 bases each). CDR1 SNHLY and CDR2 FYNNEI come from the germline V gene. Trimming stripped 5 bases from V and 0 bases from J, with 10 bases between. CDR3 length: 14 residues. The CDR3 DNA sequence: TGTGCCAGCAGTCCGGGACGCTACCAAGAGACCCAGTACTTC. This encodes CASSPGRYQETQYF.

The V call is TRBV29-1, the J call TRBJ1-1; D call uncertain. V was trimmed by 3 bases and J by 6 bases, leaving 17 bases between them. CDR1 SQVTM and CDR2 ANQGSEA come from the germline V gene. The CDR3 consists of 14 residues. The CDR3 sequence: CSVEFSIASAEAFF. The CDR3, as DNA: TGCAGCGTTGAGTTTTCGATCGCTAGTGCTGAAGCTTTCTTT.

This chain links TRBV2 with TRBJ2-7; D uncertain. Germline values: CDR1 SNHLY, CDR2 FYNNEI. The CDR3 spans 13 residues. Deletions cut 7 bases from V and 3 bases from J, with 13 bases between. CDR3 DNA sequence: TGTGCCAGCAAGGTAACGGTGCTCTACGAGCAGTACTTC. Amino acid sequence: CASKVTVLYEQYF. The whole variable domain, remainder taken from reference TRBV2 and TRBJ2-7, is EPEVTQTPSHQVTQMGQEVILRCVPISNHLYFYWYRQILGQKVEFLVSFYNNEISEKSEIFDDQFSVERPDGSNFTLKIRSTKLEDSAMYFCASKVTVLYEQYFGPGTRLTVT.

This chain joins TRBV29-1 and TRBJ2-2; D is uncertain. Germline CDR1 reads SQVTM; CDR2 reads ANQGSEA. The V end was cut by 4 bases, the J end by 5 bases, with 8 bases between. This CDR3 contains 12 residues. The CDR3 reads CSVVHHTGELFF. Written as DNA, the CDR3 is TGCAGCGTTGTACATCATACCGGGGAGCTGTTTTTT.

This clone was counted a few times. V gene TRBV29-1 combines with J gene TRBJ1-2; 8 bases map to TRBD1. The J segment lost 4 bases and the V segment lost 1 base, leaving 11 bases of the junction unmatched. The germline gives CDR1 SQVTM, CDR2 ANQGSEA. The CDR3 sequence is 16 residues long. CDR3 DNA: TGCAGCGTTGAAGGGACAGGGCAGCCGCCGGCCTATGGCTACACCTTC. This sequence encodes CSVEGTGQPPAYGYTF.

The CDR3 protein is CASSAEFGSRGYTF. The CDR3 DNA reads TGTGCCAGCAGCGCAGAATTCGGGTCGCGTGGCTACACCTTC. V and J are TRBV9 and TRBJ1-2; D is ambiguous. The germline V gene has CDR1 SGDLS and CDR2 YYNGEE. With 3 bases removed from V and 7 bases from J, the gap between germline ends came to 16 bases. This CDR3 is 14 amino acids long.

This clone was seen more than once but under ten times. This chain joins TRBV6-5 and TRBJ2-1, with 9 positions matching TRBD2. Trimming took 7 bases from V and 4 from J; bases not matched to a gene: 8. Germline V gene data show CDR1 as MNHEY and CDR2 as SVGAGI. This CDR3 spans 15 amino acids. The CDR3 loop reads CASTPSGGLYNEQFF. The CDR3 DNA sequence: TGTGCCAGCACCCCAAGCGGGGGGCTTTACAATGAGCAGTTCTTC.

The rearrangement links TRBV10-3 to TRBJ1-2, with D unclear. Trimming took off 4 bases at V and 4 bases at J, with 7 bases between the two ends. The CDR3 is 12 residues long. Germline CDR1 is ENHRY and CDR2 is SYGVKD. Here the CDR3 DNA reads TGTGCCATCAGTGCTAAAAGCTATGGCTACACCTTC. This encodes CAISAKSYGYTF.

This clone was counted once. The V call is TRBV7-8, the J call TRBJ1-6; perhaps TRBD1 as D (6 bases). The V gene's germline CDR1 is SGHVS and CDR2 FQNEAQ. This CDR3 has 18 amino acids. The V and J ends lost 0 bases and 0 bases respectively, with 12 bases between them. The CDR3 spells CASSLARQGSSYNSPLHF. The CDR3 nucleotides are TGTGCCAGCAGCTTAGCGAGGCAGGGGAGCTCCTATAATTCACCCCTCCACTTT.

This rearrangement joins TRBV30 to TRBJ1-5; 8 bases fit TRBD1. V lost 2 bases and J lost 6; bases outside the gene matches: 9. The CDR3 loop spans 15 amino acids. Looked up from germline, CDR1 is GTSNPN and CDR2 is SVGIG (reference sequence). CDR3 amino acids: CAWSLGTGGGQPQHF. DNA for the CDR3: TGTGCCTGGAGTTTGGGGACAGGCGGAGGTCAGCCCCAGCATTTT.

V is TRBV7-2 and J is TRBJ2-4; D is perhaps TRBD1 or TRBD2 (5 bases each). CDR1 is SGHTA and CDR2 is FQGNSA in the germline V gene. V was clipped by 1 base and J by 2 bases, with 15 bases between them. The CDR3 totals 17 residues. CDR3 residues: CASSLVSRGATKNIQYF. The CDR3 DNA sequence: TGTGCCAGCAGCTTAGTGAGTCGGGGCGCAACCAAAAACATTCAGTACTTC.

This sequence joins TRBV4-2 and TRBJ2-5; 8 nucleotides line up with TRBD1. The CDR3 spans 14 residues. The germline V gene encodes CDR1 LGHNA and CDR2 YNFKEQ. V dropped 2 bases and J dropped 7; count of bases not matched to a gene: 6. The CDR3 region has the DNA TGTGCCAGCAGCCAATCGACAGGGGTGGTGACCCAGTACTTC. Its protein product is CASSQSTGVVTQYF.

This chain uses TRBV10-3 with TRBJ2-5; TRBD2 is a possible D gene (5 bases). This CDR3 is 15 amino acids long. Trimming shortened V by 0 bases and J by 3 bases, and 11 bases separated the two germline ends. Germline CDR1 and CDR2: ENHRY and SYGVKD. The CDR3 reads CAISESWTLEETQYF. DNA of the CDR3: TGTGCCATCAGTGAGTCCTGGACTCTAGAAGAGACCCAGTACTTC.

The chain recombines TRBV27 with TRBJ2-7, with D tentatively TRBD2 (7 bases). Germline V lookup: CDR1 MNHEY, CDR2 SMNVEV (reference sequence). The length of the CDR3 is 15 residues. Trimming left V 7 bases short and J 2 bases short, with 18 bases between. In DNA, the CDR3 is TGTGCCAGCACCCGTGGGGGGGCTGACGCCTACGAGCAGTACTTC. This translates into CASTRGGADAYEQYF.

This clone was seen a handful of times. The CDR3 spells CASSSSAGRLTSYSDEQFF. The CDR3 DNA reads TGCGCCAGCAGCTCCTCCGCGGGGCGACTTACCTCCTATAGTGATGAGCAGTTCTTC. V and J are TRBV5-1 and TRBJ2-1; D might be TRBD2 (6 bases). With 3 bases removed from V and 8 bases from J, the gap between germline ends came to 30 bases. CDR3 length: 19 residues. Per the germline V gene, CDR1 is SGHRS and CDR2 is YFSETQ.

The genes are TRBV23-1 and TRBJ1-3, with D possibly being TRBD1 (5 bases). TRBV23-1 is classed as an ORF, of uncertain function. The CDR3 has 13 residues. V lost 8 bases and J 3 bases, leaving 11 bases between the germline ends. CDR3 sequence: CASGRVVGNTIYF. The CDR3 DNA follows: TGCGCCAGCGGCAGGGTGGTTGGAAACACCATATATTTT.

The chain combines TRBV29-1 with TRBJ2-3, with D perhaps assigned TRBD1 or TRBD2 (5 bases each). Germline loops: CDR1 SQVTM, CDR2 ANQGSEA. With 0 bases removed from V and 4 bases from J, the gap between germline ends came to 14 bases. The CDR3 contains 15 residues. CDR3 residues: CSVEEPSLGADTQYF. The CDR3 coding sequence is TGCAGCGTTGAAGAACCCTCTCTGGGGGCAGATACGCAGTATTTT.

V is TRBV29-1 and J is TRBJ2-3; possibly TRBD1 or TRBD2 for D (5 bases each). This CDR3 region has 14 residues. Trimming pared 5 bases from V and 0 bases from J, leaving 12 bases between. CDR1 is SQVTM and CDR2 is ANQGSEA in the germline V gene. CDR3 in DNA: TGCAGCGTTCAAACGGGACCAAGCACAGATACGCAGTATTTT. Translating gives CSVQTGPSTDTQYF.